This passage covers 15 T cell receptor beta chains from one sample sequenced in a study of shared clonotypes between healthy human individuals. The data were produced by immunoSEQ multiplex PCR, yet TCRdb's version contains in-frame clones alone and is incomplete. Here the sample spans about 1.1 million clones, 60% to 85% being singletons. Sequencing was performed on memory CD4+ T cells from PBMCs. Noted subset: CD45RA-negative fraction. The receptor source for this set is a man younger than 30 in good health. Some clones in this sample may be carry-over from other donors' samples.

V and J are TRBV18 and TRBJ1-1; D possibly corresponds to TRBD1 (5 bases). The CDR3 spans 15 residues. Germline-derived CDR1 and CDR2 are KGHSH and LQKENI. V was clipped by 5 bases and J by 2 bases, with 15 bases between them. The CDR3 here is CASSSGAHSNTEAFF. The CDR3 coding sequence is TGTGCCAGCTCAAGCGGGGCACACAGTAACACTGAAGCTTTCTTT.

This clone was seen ten or more times. Other DNA sequences in this specimen translate into the identical CDR3. The CDR3 DNA reads TGTGCCACCAGCAGAGATCAGGGTGAAAAACTGTTTTTT. Amino acids: CATSRDQGEKLFF. The genes are TRBV15 and TRBJ1-4; D might be TRBD1 (5 bases). CDR1 is LNHNV and CDR2 is YYDKDF in the germline V gene (reference sequence). There are 13 residues in the CDR3. The V end lost 0 bases, the J end lost 7 bases, and 6 bases lay between the germline ends.

This clone was observed a single time. V gene TRBV27 combines with J gene TRBJ2-3, with 8 bases aligning to TRBD2. Germline lookup yields CDR1 MNHEY and CDR2 SMNVEV (reference sequence). The CDR3 contains 13 residues. J lost 4 bases, V lost 5 bases, and 2 bases had no gene match. CDR3 sequence (DNA): TGTGCCAGCAGTAAGCGGGAGCCAGATACGCAGTATTTT. As protein: CASSKREPDTQYF.

The chain is built from TRBV5-4 and TRBJ1-2, with TRBD1 as a possible D gene (5 bases). Trimming shortened V by 0 bases and J by 6 bases, and 18 bases separated the two germline ends. CDR1 is SGHNT and CDR2 is YYREEE in the germline V gene (reference sequence). The CDR3 length is 16 residues. CDR3 loop: CASSLVGMGGADGYTF. In DNA form, the CDR3 reads TGTGCCAGCAGCTTGGTGGGGATGGGAGGGGCGGATGGCTACACCTTC.

This chain uses TRBV5-1 with TRBJ1-2; D remains ambiguous. Germline CDR1 reads SGHRS; CDR2 reads YFSETQ. The CDR3 loop spans 14 amino acids. The V end lost 4 bases, the J end lost 2 bases, and 12 bases lay between the germline ends. CDR3 loop: CASSTTTANYGYTF. The CDR3, as DNA: TGCGCCAGCAGCACTACCACCGCAAACTATGGCTACACCTTC. Complete variable domain (other parts from reference TRBV5-1 and TRBJ1-2): KAGVTQTPRYLIKTRGQQVTLSCSPISGHRSVSWYQQTPGQGLQFLFEYFSETQRNKGNFPGRFSGRQFSNSRSEMNVSTLELGDSALYLCASSTTTANYGYTFGSGTRLTVV.

V and J are TRBV5-1 and TRBJ2-7; D ambiguous. With 1 base removed from V and 6 bases from J, the gap between germline ends came to 11 bases. Germline CDR1 reads SGHRS; CDR2 reads YFSETQ. CDR3 size: 13 residues. CDR3 in amino acids: CASSLMEVGEQYF. Written as DNA, the CDR3 is TGCGCCAGCAGCTTGATGGAAGTGGGCGAGCAGTACTTC. The variable domain in full, completed from reference TRBV5-1 and TRBJ2-7, reads KAGVTQTPRYLIKTRGQQVTLSCSPISGHRSVSWYQQTPGQGLQFLFEYFSETQRNKGNFPGRFSGRQFSNSRSEMNVSTLELGDSALYLCASSLMEVGEQYFGPGTRLTVT.

The rearrangement links TRBV6-1 to TRBJ2-5; TRBD1 aligns across 7 bases. Germline CDR1 and CDR2: MNHNS and SASEGT. With 8 bases clipped from V and 0 bases from J, the junction kept 6 bases outside the gene matches. The CDR3 spans 14 residues. The CDR3 region is CASAYRGYQETQYF. CDR3 DNA sequence: TGTGCCAGCGCTTACAGGGGATACCAAGAGACCCAGTACTTC.

The chain joins TRBV6-4 to TRBJ1-2; D gene ambiguous. There are 15 residues in the CDR3. Germline V gives CDR1 MRHNA, CDR2 SNTAGT. V was shortened by 5 bases and J by 4 bases, with 17 bases between the two germline ends. CDR3 protein: CASSPRTPPIYGYTF. The CDR3 DNA is TGTGCCAGCAGTCCCCGGACGCCCCCCATCTATGGCTACACCTTC.

The sample holds many counts of this clone. V gene TRBV28 combines with J gene TRBJ2-1; D is perhaps TRBD2 (5 bases). The CDR3 runs to 15 residues. Deletions cut 1 base from V and 6 bases from J, with 13 bases between. From germline, CDR1 is MDHEN and CDR2 SYDVKM. The CDR3 DNA follows: TGTGCCAGCAGTTTATTGGGCGAGGAGGTCAATGAGCAGTTCTTC. Translating it yields CASSLLGEEVNEQFF.

This clone was seen just once. An end of the junction does not agree with germline; a read error may underlie this. The chain recombines TRBV9 with TRBJ1-4; the D gene is possibly TRBD1 (5 bases). The CDR3 sequence is 13 residues long. Germline CDR1 SGDLS, CDR2 YYNGEE. CDR3 coding DNA: TGTGCCAGCAGCGCAGGGACTACTGAAAAACTGTTTTTT. It is translated as CASSAGTTEKLFF.

V gene TRBV6-6 combines with J gene TRBJ2-7; 9 bases fit TRBD1. Trimming took 7 bases from V and 3 from J; bases not matched to a gene: 7. Germline lookup yields CDR1 MNHNY and CDR2 SVGAGI (reference sequence). This CDR3 contains 14 residues. The CDR3 spells CASMGQGLGYEQYF. For the CDR3, the DNA is TGTGCCAGCATGGGACAGGGATTAGGCTACGAGCAGTACTTC.

This chain uses TRBV10-1 with TRBJ2-7, with D perhaps TRBD1 (6 bases). V lost 4 bases, J lost 6 bases, and 13 bases lay in between. Germline values: CDR1 WNHNN, CDR2 SYGVQD (reference sequence). The CDR3 has 13 residues. CDR3 residues: CASSVNRVAEQYF. CDR3 sequence (DNA): TGCGCCAGCAGTGTAAACAGGGTAGCCGAGCAGTACTTC.

The chain is built from TRBV5-4 and TRBJ2-3; maybe TRBD2 (6 bases). With 8 bases removed from V and 0 bases from J, the gap between germline ends came to 7 bases. The CDR3 consists of 12 residues. Germline CDR1 SGHNT, CDR2 YYREEE (reference sequence). The chain's CDR3 is CASRGSTDTQYF. The CDR3 DNA is TGTGCCAGTCGGGGGAGCACAGATACGCAGTATTTT. Looking up the rest from reference TRBV5-4 and TRBJ2-3 gives the full variable domain: ETGVTQSPTHLIKTRGQQVTLRCSSQSGHNTVSWYQQALGQGPQFIFQYYREEENGRGNFPPRFSGLQFPNYSSELNVNALELDDSALYLCASRGSTDTQYFGPGTRLTVL.

The chain employs TRBV7-6 and TRBJ2-3, with D maybe TRBD2 (5 bases). V was pared by 1 base and J by 2 bases, with 10 bases between. Germline loops: CDR1 SGHVS, CDR2 FNYEAQ. The CDR3 has 15 residues. The CDR3 nucleotides read TGTGCCAGCAGCTTAGGAGGGTCCCTCACAGATACGCAGTATTTT. Protein sequence: CASSLGGSLTDTQYF.

The chain recombines TRBV18 with TRBJ2-7; D may be TRBD2 (6 bases). Trimming left V 4 bases short and J 2 bases short, with 18 bases between. CDR3 length: 16 residues. Germline values: CDR1 KGHSH, CDR2 LQKENI. The CDR3 sequence: CASSLKGGAGTYEQYF. DNA for the CDR3: TGTGCCAGCTCACTTAAAGGTGGGGCGGGGACCTACGAGCAGTACTTC.